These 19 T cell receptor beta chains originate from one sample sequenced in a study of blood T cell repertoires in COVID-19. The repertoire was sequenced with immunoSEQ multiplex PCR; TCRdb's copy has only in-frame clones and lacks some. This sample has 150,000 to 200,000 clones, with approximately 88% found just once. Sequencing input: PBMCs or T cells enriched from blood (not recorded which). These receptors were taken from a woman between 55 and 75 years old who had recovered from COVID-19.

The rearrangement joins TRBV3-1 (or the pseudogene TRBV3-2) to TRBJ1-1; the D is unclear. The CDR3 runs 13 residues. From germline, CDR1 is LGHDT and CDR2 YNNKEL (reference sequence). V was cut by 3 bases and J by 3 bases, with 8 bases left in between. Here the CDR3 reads CASSHRRDTEAFF. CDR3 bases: TGTGCCAGCAGCCACCGCCGGGACACTGAAGCTTTCTTT.

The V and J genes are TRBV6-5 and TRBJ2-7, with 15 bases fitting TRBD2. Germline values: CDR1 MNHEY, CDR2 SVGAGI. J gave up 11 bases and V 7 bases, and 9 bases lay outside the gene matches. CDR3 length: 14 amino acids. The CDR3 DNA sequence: TGTGCCAGCACCCCGGGACTAGCGGGAGGTATCAAGTACTTC. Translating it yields CASTPGLAGGIKYF.

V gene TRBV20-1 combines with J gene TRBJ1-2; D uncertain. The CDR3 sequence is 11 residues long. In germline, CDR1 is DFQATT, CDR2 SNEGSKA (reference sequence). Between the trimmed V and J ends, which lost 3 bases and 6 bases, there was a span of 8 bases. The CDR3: CSASLEDGYTF. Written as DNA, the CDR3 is TGCAGTGCTAGTCTGGAGGATGGCTACACCTTC.

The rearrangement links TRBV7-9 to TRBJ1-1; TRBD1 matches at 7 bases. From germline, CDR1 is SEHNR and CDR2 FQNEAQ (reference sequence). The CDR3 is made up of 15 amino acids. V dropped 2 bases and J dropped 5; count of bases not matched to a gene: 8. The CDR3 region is CASSLSLQGGTEAFF. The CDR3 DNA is TGTGCCAGCAGCTTATCGCTGCAGGGGGGTACTGAAGCTTTCTTT.

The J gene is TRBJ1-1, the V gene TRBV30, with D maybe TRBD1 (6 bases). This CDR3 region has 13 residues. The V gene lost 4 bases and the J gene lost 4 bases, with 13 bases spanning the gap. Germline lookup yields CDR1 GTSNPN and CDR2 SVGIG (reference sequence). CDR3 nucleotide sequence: TGTGCCTGGACCGGACAGAAGGGCACTGAAGCTTTCTTT. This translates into CAWTGQKGTEAFF.

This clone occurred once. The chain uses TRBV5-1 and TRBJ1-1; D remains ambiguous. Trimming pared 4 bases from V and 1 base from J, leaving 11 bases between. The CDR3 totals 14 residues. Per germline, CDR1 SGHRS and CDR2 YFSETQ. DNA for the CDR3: TGCGCCAGCAGCGGTGACACCCCGAACACTGAAGCTTTCTTT. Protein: CASSGDTPNTEAFF.

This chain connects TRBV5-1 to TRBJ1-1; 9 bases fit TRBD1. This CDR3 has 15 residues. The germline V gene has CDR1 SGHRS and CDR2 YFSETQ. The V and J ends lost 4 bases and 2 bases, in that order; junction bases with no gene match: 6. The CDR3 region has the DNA TGCGCCAGCAGCAATCAACAGGGGGCTAACACTGAAGCTTTCTTT. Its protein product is CASSNQQGANTEAFF.

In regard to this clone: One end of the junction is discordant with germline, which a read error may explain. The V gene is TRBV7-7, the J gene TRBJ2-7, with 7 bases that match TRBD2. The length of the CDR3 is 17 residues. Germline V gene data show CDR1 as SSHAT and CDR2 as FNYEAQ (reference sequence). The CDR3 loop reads CASSLGRPTSASYEQYF. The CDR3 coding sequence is TGTGCTAGCAGCTTAGGACGTCCCACTAGCGCCTCCTACGAGCAGTACTTC.

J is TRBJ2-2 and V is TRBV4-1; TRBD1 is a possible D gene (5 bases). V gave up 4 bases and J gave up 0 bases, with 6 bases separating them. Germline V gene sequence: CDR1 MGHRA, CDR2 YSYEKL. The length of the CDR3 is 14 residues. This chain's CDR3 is CASSRTTNTGELFF. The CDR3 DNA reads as TGCGCCAGCAGCCGGACAACGAACACCGGGGAGCTGTTTTTT.

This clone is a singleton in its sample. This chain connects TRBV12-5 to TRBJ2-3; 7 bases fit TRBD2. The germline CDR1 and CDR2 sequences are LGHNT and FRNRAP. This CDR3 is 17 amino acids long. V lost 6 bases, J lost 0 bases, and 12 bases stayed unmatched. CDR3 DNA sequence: TGTGCTAGTGGCGTTTACGGGGGAGGGCTTAGCACAGATACGCAGTATTTT. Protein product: CASGVYGGGLSTDTQYF.

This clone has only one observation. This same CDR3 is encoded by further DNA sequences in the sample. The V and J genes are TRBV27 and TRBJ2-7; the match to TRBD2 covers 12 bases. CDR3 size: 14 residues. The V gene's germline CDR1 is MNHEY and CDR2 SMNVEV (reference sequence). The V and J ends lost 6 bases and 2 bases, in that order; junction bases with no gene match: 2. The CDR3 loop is CASSLAGGPYEQYF. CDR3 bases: TGTGCCAGCAGCCTAGCGGGGGGGCCCTACGAGCAGTACTTC.

The CDR3 loop reads CAWSPVYNTGELFF. CDR3 nucleotides: TGTGCCTGGAGTCCGGTGTATAACACCGGGGAGCTGTTTTTT. The V call is TRBV30, the J call TRBJ2-2; D gene unclear. From germline, CDR1 is GTSNPN and CDR2 SVGIG (reference sequence). This CDR3 has 14 amino acids. Trimming cost V 2 bases and J 2 bases, with 9 bases left between them.

The CDR3 DNA follows: TGTGCCAACGCTGACTCGACCGGGGAGCTGTTTTTT. Encoded protein: CANADSTGELFF. The V call is TRBV28, the J call TRBJ2-2; the D is unclear. CDR1 MDHEN and CDR2 SYDVKM come from the germline V gene. The CDR3 is 12 amino acids. Trimming removed 10 bases from V and 5 bases from J, with 11 bases in between.

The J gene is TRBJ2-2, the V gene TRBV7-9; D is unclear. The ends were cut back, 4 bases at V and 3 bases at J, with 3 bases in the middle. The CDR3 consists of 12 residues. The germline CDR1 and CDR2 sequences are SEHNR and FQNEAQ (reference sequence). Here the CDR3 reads CASSSYTGELFF. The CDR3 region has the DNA TGTGCCAGCAGCTCTTACACCGGGGAGCTGTTTTTT.

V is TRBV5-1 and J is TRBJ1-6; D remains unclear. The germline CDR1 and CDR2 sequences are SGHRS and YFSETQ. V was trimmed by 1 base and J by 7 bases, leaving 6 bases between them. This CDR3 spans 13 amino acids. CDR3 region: CASSLTQNSPLHF. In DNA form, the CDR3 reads TGCGCCAGCAGCTTGACGCAGAATTCACCCCTCCACTTT.

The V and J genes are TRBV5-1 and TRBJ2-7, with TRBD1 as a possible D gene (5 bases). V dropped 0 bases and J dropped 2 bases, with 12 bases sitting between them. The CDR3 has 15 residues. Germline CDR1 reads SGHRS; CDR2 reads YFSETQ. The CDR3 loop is CASSLGQGTPYEQYF. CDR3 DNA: TGCGCCAGCAGCTTGGGGCAGGGAACGCCCTACGAGCAGTACTTC.

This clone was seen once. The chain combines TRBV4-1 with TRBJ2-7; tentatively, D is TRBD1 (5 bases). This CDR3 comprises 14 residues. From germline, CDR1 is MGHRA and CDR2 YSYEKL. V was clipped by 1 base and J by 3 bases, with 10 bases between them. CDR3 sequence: CASSQGHRNYEQYF. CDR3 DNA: TGCGCCAGCAGCCAAGGTCACAGGAACTACGAGCAGTACTTC.

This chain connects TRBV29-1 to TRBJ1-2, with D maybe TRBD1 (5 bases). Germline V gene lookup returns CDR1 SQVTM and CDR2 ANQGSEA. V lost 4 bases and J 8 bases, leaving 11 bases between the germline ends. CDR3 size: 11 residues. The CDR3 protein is CSVVQGRGYTF. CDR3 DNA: TGCAGCGTTGTTCAGGGCCGGGGCTACACCTTC.

The CDR3 region is CSVNGAEETQYF. CDR3 nucleotides: TGCAGCGTTAACGGAGCTGAAGAGACCCAGTACTTC. The rearrangement joins TRBV29-1 to TRBJ2-5; D not certain. V was trimmed by 5 bases and J by 3 bases, leaving 10 bases between them. CDR3 length equals 12 residues. Germline V gene lookup returns CDR1 SQVTM and CDR2 ANQGSEA. The entire variable domain, with the rest obtained from reference TRBV29-1 and TRBJ2-5, is as follows: SAVISQKPSRDICQRGTSLTIQCQVDSQVTMMFWYRQQPGQSLTLIATANQGSEATYESGFVIDKFPISRPNLTFSTLTVSNMSPEDSSIYLCSVNGAEETQYFGPGTRLLVL.